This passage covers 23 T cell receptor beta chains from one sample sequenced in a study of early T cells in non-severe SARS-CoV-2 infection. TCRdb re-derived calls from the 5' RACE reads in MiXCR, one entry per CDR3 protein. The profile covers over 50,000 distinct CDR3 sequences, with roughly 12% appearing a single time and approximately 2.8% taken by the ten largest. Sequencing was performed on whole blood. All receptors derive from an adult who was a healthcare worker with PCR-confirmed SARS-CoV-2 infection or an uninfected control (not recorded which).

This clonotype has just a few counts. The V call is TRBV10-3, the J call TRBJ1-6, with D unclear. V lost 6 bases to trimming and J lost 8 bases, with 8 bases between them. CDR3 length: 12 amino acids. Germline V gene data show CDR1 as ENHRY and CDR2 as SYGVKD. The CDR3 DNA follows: TGTGCCATCAGAGACACCGATTCACCCCTCCACTTT. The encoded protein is CAIRDTDSPLHF.

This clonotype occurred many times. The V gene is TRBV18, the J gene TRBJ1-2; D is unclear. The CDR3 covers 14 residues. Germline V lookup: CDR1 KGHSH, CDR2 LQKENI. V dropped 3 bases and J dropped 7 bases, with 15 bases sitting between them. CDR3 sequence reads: CASSPLEVSGGYTF. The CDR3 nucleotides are TGTGCCAGCTCACCCCTGGAGGTATCGGGTGGCTACACCTTC. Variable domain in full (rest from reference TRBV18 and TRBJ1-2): NAGVMQNPRHLVRRRGQEARLRCSPMKGHSHVYWYRQLPEEGLKFMVYLQKENIIDESGMPKERFSAEFPKEGPSILRIQQVVRGDSAAYFCASSPLEVSGGYTFGSGTRLTVV.

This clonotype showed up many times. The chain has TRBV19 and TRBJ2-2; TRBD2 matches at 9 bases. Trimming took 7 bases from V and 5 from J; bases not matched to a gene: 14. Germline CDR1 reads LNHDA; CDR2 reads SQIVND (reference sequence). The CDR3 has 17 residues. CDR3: CASTPDDFTSGTGELFF. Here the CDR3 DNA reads TGTGCCAGTACTCCGGACGACTTTACTAGCGGGACCGGGGAGCTGTTTTTT.

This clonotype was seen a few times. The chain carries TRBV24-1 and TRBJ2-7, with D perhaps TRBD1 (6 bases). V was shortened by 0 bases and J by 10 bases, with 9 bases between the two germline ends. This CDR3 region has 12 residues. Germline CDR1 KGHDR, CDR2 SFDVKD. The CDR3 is CATSDLRGIQYF. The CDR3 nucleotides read TGTGCCACCAGTGATTTGAGGGGGATCCAGTACTTC.

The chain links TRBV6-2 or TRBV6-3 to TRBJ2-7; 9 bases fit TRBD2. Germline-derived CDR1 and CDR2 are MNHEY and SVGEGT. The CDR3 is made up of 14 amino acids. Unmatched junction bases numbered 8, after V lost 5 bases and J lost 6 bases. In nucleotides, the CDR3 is TGTGCCAGCAGTCTAGCGGGAAGTTTCGGCGAGCAGTACTTC. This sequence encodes CASSLAGSFGEQYF.

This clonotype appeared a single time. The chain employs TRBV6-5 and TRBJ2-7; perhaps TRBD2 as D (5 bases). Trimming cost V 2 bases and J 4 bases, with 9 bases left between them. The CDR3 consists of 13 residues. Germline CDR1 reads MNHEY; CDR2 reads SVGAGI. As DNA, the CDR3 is TGTGCCAGCAGTTACCGAGGGAGATACGAGCAGTACTTC. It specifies CASSYRGRYEQYF.

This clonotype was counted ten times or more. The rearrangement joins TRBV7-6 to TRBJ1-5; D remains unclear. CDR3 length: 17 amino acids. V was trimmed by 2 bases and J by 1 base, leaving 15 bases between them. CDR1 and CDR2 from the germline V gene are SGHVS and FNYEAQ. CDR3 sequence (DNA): TGTGCCAGCAGCTTATCGGTATCCGCGGGAAGCAATCAGCCCCAGCATTTT. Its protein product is CASSLSVSAGSNQPQHF.

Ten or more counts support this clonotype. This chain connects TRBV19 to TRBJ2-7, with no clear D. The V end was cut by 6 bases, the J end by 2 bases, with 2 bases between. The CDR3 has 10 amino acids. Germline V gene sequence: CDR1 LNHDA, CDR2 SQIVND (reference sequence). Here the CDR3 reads CASRTYEQYF. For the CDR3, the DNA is TGTGCCAGTAGGACCTACGAGCAGTACTTC.

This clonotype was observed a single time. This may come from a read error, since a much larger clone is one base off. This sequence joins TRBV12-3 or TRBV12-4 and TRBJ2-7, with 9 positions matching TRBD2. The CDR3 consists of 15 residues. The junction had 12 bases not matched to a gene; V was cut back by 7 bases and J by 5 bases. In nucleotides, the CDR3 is TGTGCCAGCACTACCTTCGGACTAGCGCGCCACGAGCAGTACTTC. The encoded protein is CASTTFGLARHEQYF.

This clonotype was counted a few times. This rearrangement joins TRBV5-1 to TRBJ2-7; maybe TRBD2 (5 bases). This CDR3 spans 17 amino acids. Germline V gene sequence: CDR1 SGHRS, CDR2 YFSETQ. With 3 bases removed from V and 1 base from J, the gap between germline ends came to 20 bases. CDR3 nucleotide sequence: TGCGCCAGCAGCTCGGGGTTGGGCGCGAGTAGGTCCTACGAGCAGTACTTC. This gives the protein CASSSGLGASRSYEQYF.

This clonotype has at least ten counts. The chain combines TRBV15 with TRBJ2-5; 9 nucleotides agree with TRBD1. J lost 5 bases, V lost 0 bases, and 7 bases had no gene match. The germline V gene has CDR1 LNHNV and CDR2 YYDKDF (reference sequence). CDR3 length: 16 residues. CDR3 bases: TGTGCCACCAGCAGAGATGGGGGACAGGGAAGGGAGACCCAGTACTTC. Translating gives CATSRDGGQGRETQYF.

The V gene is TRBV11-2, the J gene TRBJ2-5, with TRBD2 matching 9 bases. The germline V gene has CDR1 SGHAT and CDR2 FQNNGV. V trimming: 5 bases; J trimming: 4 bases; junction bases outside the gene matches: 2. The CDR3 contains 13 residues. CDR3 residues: CASSRAGGETQYF. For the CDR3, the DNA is TGTGCCAGCAGCCGAGCGGGAGGAGAGACCCAGTACTTC.

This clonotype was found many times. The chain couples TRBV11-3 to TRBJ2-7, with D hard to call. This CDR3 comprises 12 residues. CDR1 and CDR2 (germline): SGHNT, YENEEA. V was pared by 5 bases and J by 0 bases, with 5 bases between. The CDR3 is CASSLSSYEQYF. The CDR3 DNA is TGTGCCAGCAGCCTGTCCTCCTACGAGCAGTACTTC.

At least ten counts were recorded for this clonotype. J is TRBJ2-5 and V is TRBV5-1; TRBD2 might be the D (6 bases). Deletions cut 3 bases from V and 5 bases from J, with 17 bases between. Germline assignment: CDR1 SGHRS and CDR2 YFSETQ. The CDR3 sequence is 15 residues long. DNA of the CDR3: TGCGCCAGCAGCTCGCAGATCGGGAGCAGTGAGACCCAGTACTTC. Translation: CASSSQIGSSETQYF. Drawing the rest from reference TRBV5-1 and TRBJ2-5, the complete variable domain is KAGVTQTPRYLIKTRGQQVTLSCSPISGHRSVSWYQQTPGQGLQFLFEYFSETQRNKGNFPGRFSGRQFSNSRSEMNVSTLELGDSALYLCASSSQIGSSETQYFGPGTRLLVL.

The CDR3 nucleotides are TGTGCCAGCACCCCTCAATTGGCTCACGAAGAGACCCAGTACTTC. Encoded protein: CASTPQLAHEETQYF. The chain couples TRBV11-2 to TRBJ2-5; D gene uncertain. V dropped 7 bases and J dropped 3 bases, with 18 bases sitting between them. CDR1 is SGHAT and CDR2 is FQNNGV in the germline V gene. This CDR3 has 15 amino acids.

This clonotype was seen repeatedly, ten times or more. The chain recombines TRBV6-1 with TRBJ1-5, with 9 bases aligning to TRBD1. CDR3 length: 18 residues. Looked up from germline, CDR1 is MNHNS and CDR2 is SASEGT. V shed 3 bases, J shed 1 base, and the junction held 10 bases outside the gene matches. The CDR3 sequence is CASSEERGQGRSNQPQHF. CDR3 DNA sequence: TGTGCCAGCAGTGAGGAGAGAGGACAGGGGAGAAGCAATCAGCCCCAGCATTTT.

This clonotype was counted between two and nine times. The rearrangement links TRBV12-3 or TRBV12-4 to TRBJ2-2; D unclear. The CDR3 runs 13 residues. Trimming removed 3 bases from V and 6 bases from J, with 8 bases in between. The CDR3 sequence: CASSFLGPGELFF. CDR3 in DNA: TGTGCCAGCAGTTTCTTAGGACCCGGGGAGCTGTTTTTT.

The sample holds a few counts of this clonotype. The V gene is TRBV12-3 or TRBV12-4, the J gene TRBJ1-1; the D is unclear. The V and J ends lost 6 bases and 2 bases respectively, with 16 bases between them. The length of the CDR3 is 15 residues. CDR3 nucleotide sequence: TGTGCCAGCAGCCACTGGGGAGCACTTAACACTGAAGCTTTCTTT. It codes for CASSHWGALNTEAFF.

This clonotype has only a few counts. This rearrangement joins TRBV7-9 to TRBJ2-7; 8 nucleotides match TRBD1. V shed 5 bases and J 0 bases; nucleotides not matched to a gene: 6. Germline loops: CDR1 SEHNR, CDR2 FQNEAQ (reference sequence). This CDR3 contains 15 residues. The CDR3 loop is CASSPRDRPSYEQYF. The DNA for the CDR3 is TGTGCCAGCAGCCCCCGGGACAGGCCCTCCTACGAGCAGTACTTC.

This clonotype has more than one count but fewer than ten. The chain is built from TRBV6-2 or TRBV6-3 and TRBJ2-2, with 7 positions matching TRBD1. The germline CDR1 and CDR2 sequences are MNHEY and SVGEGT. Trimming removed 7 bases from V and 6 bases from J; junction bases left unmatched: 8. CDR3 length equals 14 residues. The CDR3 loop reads CASTPTGLAGELFF. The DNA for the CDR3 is TGTGCCAGCACCCCGACAGGGCTAGCCGGGGAGCTGTTTTTT.

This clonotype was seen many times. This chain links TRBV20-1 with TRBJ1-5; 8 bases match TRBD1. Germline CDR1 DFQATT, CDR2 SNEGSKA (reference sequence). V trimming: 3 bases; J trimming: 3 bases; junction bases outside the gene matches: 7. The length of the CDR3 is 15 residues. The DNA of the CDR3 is TGCAGTGCTAGGACCGGGACAGGCGACAATCAGCCCCAGCATTTT. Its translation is CSARTGTGDNQPQHF.

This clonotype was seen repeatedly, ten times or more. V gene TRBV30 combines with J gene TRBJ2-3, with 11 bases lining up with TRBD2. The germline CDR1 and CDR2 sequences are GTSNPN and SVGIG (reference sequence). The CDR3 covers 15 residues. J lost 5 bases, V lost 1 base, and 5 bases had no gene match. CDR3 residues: CAWSGSGGALDTQYF. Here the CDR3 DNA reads TGTGCCTGGAGTGGTAGCGGGGGGGCCTTAGATACGCAGTATTTT.

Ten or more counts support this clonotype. CDR3 sequence: CASSWGSSYEQYF. The DNA for the CDR3 is TGTGCCAGCAGTTGGGGGAGCTCCTACGAGCAGTACTTC. V is TRBV27 and J is TRBJ2-7; D assignment may be TRBD1 or TRBD2 (5 bases each). The CDR3 sequence is 13 residues long. CDR1 and CDR2 (germline): MNHEY, SMNVEV (reference sequence). Between the trimmed V and J ends, which lost 4 bases and 0 bases, there was a span of 7 bases.